This is a list of T cell receptor beta chains from one sample in a study of T cell responses to AZD1222 COVID-19 vaccine. This table comes from immunoSEQ multiplex PCR, and its TCRdb copy is limited to in-frame clones, with some not included. The sample has roughly 180,000 clones, approximately 91% seen once; the top ten hold 1.5% to 2%. Sequenced material: peripheral blood, taken on day 0 of AZD1222 vaccination. These receptors were taken from an adult in good health. The CDR3 runs from the conserved cysteine through the conserved F or W. A D gene is named only where the DNA matches it firmly. Size is stated for part of the rows, as once, few or many counts, or as a class when the clone is expanded.

v_call: TRBV6-2/TRBV6-3
clone_size: once
d_call: TRBD2
j_call: TRBJ2-1
cdr3_aa: CASSYTGTSGRAPYNEQFF
cdr3_nt: TGTGCCAGCAGTTATACCGGGACTAGCGGGAGGGCCCCCTACAATGAGCAGTTCTTC

v_call: TRBV28
clone_size: .
d_call: .
j_call: TRBJ1-1
cdr3_aa: CATYTPREAFF
cdr3_nt: TGTGCCACTTATACCCCCCGCGAAGCTTTCTTT

v_call: TRBV19
clone_size: .
d_call: TRBD1
j_call: TRBJ1-6
cdr3_aa: CATQTGGGRSPLHF
cdr3_nt: TGTGCCACACAGACAGGGGGGGGAAGATCACCCCTCCACTTT

v_call: TRBV5-1
clone_size: .
d_call: TRBD2
j_call: TRBJ2-5
cdr3_aa: CASRRASGQETQYF
cdr3_nt: TGCGCCAGCAGGCGGGCTAGCGGACAAGAGACCCAGTACTTC

v_call: TRBV4-3
clone_size: .
d_call: TRBD2
j_call: TRBJ2-1
cdr3_aa: CASSQVLAGELFGEQFF
cdr3_nt: TGCGCCAGCAGCCAAGTATTAGCGGGGGAATTGTTTGGGGAGCAGTTCTTC

v_call: TRBV4-1
clone_size: .
d_call: .
j_call: TRBJ1-6
cdr3_aa: CASSPSPNSPLHF
cdr3_nt: TGCGCCAGCAGCCCGAGCCCGAATTCACCCCTCCACTTT

v_call: TRBV19
clone_size: .
d_call: .
j_call: TRBJ1-6
cdr3_aa: CASKRDTNSPLHF
cdr3_nt: TGTGCCAGTAAAAGGGACACTAATTCACCCCTCCACTTT

v_call: TRBV19
clone_size: .
d_call: TRBD1
j_call: TRBJ1-2
cdr3_aa: CASSSRTGGWYGYTF
cdr3_nt: TGTGCCAGTAGTAGCCGTACAGGGGGCTGGTATGGCTACACCTTC

v_call: TRBV28
clone_size: .
d_call: TRBD1
j_call: TRBJ2-7
cdr3_aa: CASSSPRQGVLGQYF
cdr3_nt: TGTGCCAGCAGTTCCCCTCGACAGGGGGTTCTCGGGCAGTACTTC

v_call: TRBV5-6
clone_size: .
d_call: TRBD2
j_call: TRBJ2-2
cdr3_aa: CASSDGLAGGLSTGELFF
cdr3_nt: TGTGCCAGCAGCGACGGACTAGCGGGGGGGCTGAGCACCGGGGAGCTGTTTTTT

v_call: TRBV29-1
clone_size: .
d_call: .
j_call: TRBJ1-5
cdr3_aa: CSVEEGGRGQPQHF
cdr3_nt: TGCAGCGTTGAGGAGGGGGGGCGTGGGCAGCCCCAGCATTTT

v_call: TRBV10-3
clone_size: .
d_call: .
j_call: TRBJ1-5
cdr3_aa: CAIRDPGREDQPQHF
cdr3_nt: TGTGCCATCAGGGACCCGGGAAGGGAGGATCAGCCCCAGCATTTT

v_call: TRBV7-2
clone_size: .
d_call: TRBD1
j_call: TRBJ1-2
cdr3_aa: CASSLEPGQFYYTF
cdr3_nt: TGTGCCAGCAGCTTGGAACCGGGACAGTTTTACTACACCTTC

v_call: TRBV9
clone_size: .
d_call: .
j_call: TRBJ2-5
cdr3_aa: CASSVGVGYQGETQYF
cdr3_nt: TGTGCCAGCAGCGTAGGAGTCGGCTACCAGGGTGAGACCCAGTACTTC

v_call: TRBV5-4
clone_size: .
d_call: .
j_call: TRBJ1-1
cdr3_aa: CASSPTGGDTEAFF
cdr3_nt: TGTGCCAGCAGCCCGACAGGAGGGGACACTGAAGCTTTCTTT

v_call: TRBV24-1
clone_size: few
d_call: .
j_call: TRBJ2-2
cdr3_aa: CATSDLTGGDTGELFF
cdr3_nt: TGTGCCACCAGTGATTTAACAGGGGGGGACACCGGGGAGCTGTTTTTT

v_call: TRBV30
clone_size: .
d_call: .
j_call: TRBJ1-3
cdr3_aa: CAWSQPPGTGNTIYF
cdr3_nt: TGTGCCTGGAGTCAGCCGCCCGGGACTGGAAACACCATATATTTT

v_call: TRBV28
clone_size: .
d_call: .
j_call: TRBJ1-2
cdr3_aa: CASSLGITNYGYTF
cdr3_nt: TGTGCCAGCAGTTTAGGGATCACTAACTATGGCTACACCTTC

v_call: TRBV12-3/TRBV12-4
clone_size: .
d_call: .
j_call: TRBJ1-1
cdr3_aa: CASSRSPGPEAFF
cdr3_nt: TGTGCCAGCAGCCGCTCCCCAGGGCCTGAAGCTTTCTTT

v_call: TRBV4-1
clone_size: .
d_call: .
j_call: TRBJ2-7
cdr3_aa: CASSQGQASYEQYF
cdr3_nt: TGCGCCAGCAGCCAAGGACAGGCCTCCTACGAGCAGTACTTC

v_call: TRBV7-2
clone_size: .
d_call: .
j_call: TRBJ1-2
cdr3_aa: CASSFRPGFEVTF
cdr3_nt: TGTGCCAGCAGCTTTCGTCCAGGGTTCGAAGTTACCTTC

v_call: TRBV4-1
clone_size: few
d_call: .
j_call: TRBJ1-5
cdr3_aa: CASSQVVGSNQPQHF
cdr3_nt: TGCGCCAGCAGCCAAGTGGTGGGAAGCAATCAGCCCCAGCATTTT

v_call: TRBV7-2
clone_size: .
d_call: .
j_call: TRBJ2-2
cdr3_aa: CASSYGSPNTGELFF
cdr3_nt: TGTGCCAGCAGCTATGGATCCCCGAACACCGGGGAGCTGTTTTTT

v_call: TRBV6-5
clone_size: .
d_call: TRBD2
j_call: TRBJ2-1
cdr3_aa: CASIQVLAGYNEQFF
cdr3_nt: TGTGCCAGCATCCAGGTGCTAGCGGGATACAATGAGCAGTTCTTC

v_call: TRBV6-2/TRBV6-3
clone_size: .
d_call: .
j_call: TRBJ1-2
cdr3_aa: CASSYDDPGTTYGYTF
cdr3_nt: TGTGCCAGCAGTTACGACGACCCTGGGACGACGTATGGCTACACCTTC

v_call: TRBV28
clone_size: .
d_call: .
j_call: TRBJ1-1
cdr3_aa: CASKAGGWLTEAFF
cdr3_nt: TGTGCCAGTAAGGCGGGGGGTTGGCTCACTGAAGCTTTCTTT

v_call: TRBV19
clone_size: .
d_call: TRBD1
j_call: TRBJ2-7
cdr3_aa: CASSIPAGGTYEQYF
cdr3_nt: TGTGCCAGTAGTATACCGGCAGGGGGTACCTACGAGCAGTACTTC

v_call: TRBV11-3
clone_size: .
d_call: TRBD1
j_call: TRBJ2-1
cdr3_aa: CASSLELGQGANEQFF
cdr3_nt: TGTGCCAGCAGCTTAGAATTGGGACAGGGGGCGAATGAGCAGTTCTTC

v_call: TRBV2
clone_size: .
d_call: .
j_call: TRBJ1-1
cdr3_aa: CASSASFPNTEAFF
cdr3_nt: TGTGCCAGCAGTGCGTCATTTCCCAACACTGAAGCTTTCTTT

v_call: TRBV19
clone_size: .
d_call: TRBD2
j_call: TRBJ2-3
cdr3_aa: CASSMWASGSTDTQYF
cdr3_nt: TGTGCCAGTAGTATGTGGGCTAGCGGAAGCACAGATACGCAGTATTTT

v_call: TRBV2
clone_size: .
d_call: TRBD1
j_call: TRBJ1-1
cdr3_aa: CASSVQGATEAFF
cdr3_nt: TGTGCCAGCAGTGTCCAGGGGGCCACTGAAGCTTTCTTT